The table lists the clone carrying this T cell receptor beta chain with a count of one. The antigen is undetermined. The study sequenced TCR beta in blood CD8+ and CD4+ T cells. The data were obtained in a study of CD8 T cells in Susac syndrome. General study points: The authors found no clonal expansion in Susac syndrome CD4+ T cell repertoires. The authors acknowledged that the study's TCR sequencing and HLA analysis involved relatively few individuals.

Random hexamers were used to reverse transcribe an amount of about 0.45 to 1 ug RNA. MiXCR, run by TCRdb on the immunoSEQ multiplex PCR reads, gives a single entry per CDR3 protein. Of roughly 220,000 distinct CDR3 sequences in the sample, less than 95% were seen once. Germline V gene lookup returns CDR1 LNHDA and CDR2 SQIVND (reference sequence). The CDR3 is 15 residues long. Trimming left V 5 bases short and J 4 bases short, with 17 bases between. Sequencing was done on a sample of CD4+ T cells from PBMCs. The clonotype comes from a human donor with Susac syndrome. J is TRBJ1-2 and V is TRBV19, with D hard to call. CDR3 sequence reads: CASSRIPPGGYGYTF. CDR3 DNA sequence: TGTGCCAGTAGTCGGATCCCTCCCGGAGGCTATGGCTACACCTTC.